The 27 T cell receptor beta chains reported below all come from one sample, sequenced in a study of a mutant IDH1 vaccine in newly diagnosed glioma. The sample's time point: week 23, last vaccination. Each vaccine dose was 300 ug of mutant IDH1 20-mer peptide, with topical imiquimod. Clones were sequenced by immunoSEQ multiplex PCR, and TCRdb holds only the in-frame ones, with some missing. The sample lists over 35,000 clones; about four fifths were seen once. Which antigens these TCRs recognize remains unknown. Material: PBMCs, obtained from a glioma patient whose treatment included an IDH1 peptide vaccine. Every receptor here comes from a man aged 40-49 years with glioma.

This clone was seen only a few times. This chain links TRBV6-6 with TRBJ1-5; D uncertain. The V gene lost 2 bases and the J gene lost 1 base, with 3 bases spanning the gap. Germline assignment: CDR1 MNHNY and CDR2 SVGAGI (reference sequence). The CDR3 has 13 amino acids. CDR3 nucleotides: TGTGCCAGCAGTTACGAAAGCAATCAGCCCCAGCATTTT. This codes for CASSYESNQPQHF.

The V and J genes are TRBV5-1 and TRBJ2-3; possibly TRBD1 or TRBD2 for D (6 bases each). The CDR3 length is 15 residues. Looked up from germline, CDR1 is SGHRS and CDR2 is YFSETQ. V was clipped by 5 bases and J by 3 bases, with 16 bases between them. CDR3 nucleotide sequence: TGCGCCAGCAGTTTAAGGGGGGTATTTACAGATACGCAGTATTTT. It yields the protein CASSLRGVFTDTQYF.

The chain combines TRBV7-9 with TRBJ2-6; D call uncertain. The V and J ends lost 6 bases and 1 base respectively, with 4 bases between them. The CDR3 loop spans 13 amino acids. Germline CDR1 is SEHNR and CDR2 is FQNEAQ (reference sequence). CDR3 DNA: TGTGCCAGCAGGGATTCTGGGGCCAACGTCCTGACTTTC. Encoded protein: CASRDSGANVLTF. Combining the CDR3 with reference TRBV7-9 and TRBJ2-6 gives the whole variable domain DTGVSQNPRHKITKRGQNVTFRCDPISEHNRLYWYRQTLGQGPEFLTYFQNEAQLEKSRLLSDRFSAERPKGSFSTLEIQRTEQGDSAMYLCASRDSGANVLTFGAGSRLTVL.

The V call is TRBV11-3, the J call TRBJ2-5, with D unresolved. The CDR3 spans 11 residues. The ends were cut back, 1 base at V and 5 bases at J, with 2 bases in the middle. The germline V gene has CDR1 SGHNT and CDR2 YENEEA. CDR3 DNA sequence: TGTGCCAGCAGCTTAGGGGAGACCCAGTACTTC. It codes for CASSLGETQYF.

The CDR3 reads CASSERTTSPLHF. CDR3 DNA: TGTGCCAGCAGTGAAAGGACTACATCACCCCTCCACTTT. V gene TRBV6-1 combines with J gene TRBJ1-6; D is ambiguous. Per germline, CDR1 MNHNS and CDR2 SASEGT. Trimming stripped 2 bases from V and 10 bases from J, with 9 bases between. This CDR3 spans 13 amino acids.

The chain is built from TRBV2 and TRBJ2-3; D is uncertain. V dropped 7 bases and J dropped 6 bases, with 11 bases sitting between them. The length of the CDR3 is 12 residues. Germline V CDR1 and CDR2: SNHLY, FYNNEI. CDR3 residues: CASTRTADTQYF. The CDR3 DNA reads TGTGCCAGCACCAGGACGGCGGATACGCAGTATTTT.

The CDR3 DNA sequence: TGTGCCAGCAGACTACTTAGCGGGAGCTCCTACAATGAGCAGTTCTTC. Translated, it gives CASRLLSGSSYNEQFF. This chain joins TRBV5-6 and TRBJ2-1; 9 bases match TRBD2. The V gene end was trimmed by 5 bases and the J gene end by 0 bases; junction bases not matched to a gene: 6. This CDR3 is 16 amino acids long. Germline assignment: CDR1 SGHDT and CDR2 YYEEEE.

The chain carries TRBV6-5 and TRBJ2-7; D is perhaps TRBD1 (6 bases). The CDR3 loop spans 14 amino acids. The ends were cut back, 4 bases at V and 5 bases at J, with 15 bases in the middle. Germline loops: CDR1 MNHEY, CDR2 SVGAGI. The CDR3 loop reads CASSSGQGSNEQYF. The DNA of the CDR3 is TGTGCCAGCAGTTCAGGGCAGGGGAGCAACGAGCAGTACTTC.

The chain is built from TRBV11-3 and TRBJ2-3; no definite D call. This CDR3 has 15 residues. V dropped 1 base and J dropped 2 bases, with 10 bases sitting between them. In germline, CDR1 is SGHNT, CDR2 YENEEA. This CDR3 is CASSLGLSDTDTQYF. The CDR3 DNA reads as TGTGCCAGCAGCTTAGGGCTTTCAGACACAGATACGCAGTATTTT.

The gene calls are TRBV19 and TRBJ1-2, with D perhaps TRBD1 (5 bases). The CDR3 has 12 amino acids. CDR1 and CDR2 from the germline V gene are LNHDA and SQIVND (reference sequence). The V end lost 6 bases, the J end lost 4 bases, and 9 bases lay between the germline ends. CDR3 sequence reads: CASSPGAYGYTF. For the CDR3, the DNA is TGTGCCAGTAGCCCCGGGGCCTATGGCTACACCTTC. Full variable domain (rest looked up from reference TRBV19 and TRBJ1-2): DGGITQSPKYLFRKEGQNVTLSCEQNLNHDAMYWYRQDPGQGLRLIYYSQIVNDFQKGDIAEGYSVSREKKESFPLTVTSAQKNPTAFYLCASSPGAYGYTFGSGTRLTVV.

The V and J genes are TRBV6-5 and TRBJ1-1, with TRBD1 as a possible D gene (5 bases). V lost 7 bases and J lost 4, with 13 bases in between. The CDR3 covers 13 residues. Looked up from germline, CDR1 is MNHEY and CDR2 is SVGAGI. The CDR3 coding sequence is TGTGCCAGCATTAACGGGGGTTCCACTGAAGCTTTCTTT. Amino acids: CASINGGSTEAFF.

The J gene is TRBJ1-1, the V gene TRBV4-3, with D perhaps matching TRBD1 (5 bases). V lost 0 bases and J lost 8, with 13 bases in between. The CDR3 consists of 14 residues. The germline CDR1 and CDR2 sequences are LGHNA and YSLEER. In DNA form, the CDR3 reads TGCGCCAGCAGCCAAGACGGGGTACGGGGCGAAGCTTTCTTT. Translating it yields CASSQDGVRGEAFF.

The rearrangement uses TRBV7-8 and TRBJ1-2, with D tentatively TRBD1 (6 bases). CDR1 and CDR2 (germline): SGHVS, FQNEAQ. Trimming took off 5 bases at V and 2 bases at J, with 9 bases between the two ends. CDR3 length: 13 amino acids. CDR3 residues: CASSAQGNYGYTF. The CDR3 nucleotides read TGTGCCAGCAGCGCACAGGGAAACTATGGCTACACCTTC.

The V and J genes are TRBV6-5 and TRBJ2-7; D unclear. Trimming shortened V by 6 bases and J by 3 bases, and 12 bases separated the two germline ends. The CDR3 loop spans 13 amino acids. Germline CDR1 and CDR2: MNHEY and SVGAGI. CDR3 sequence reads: CASRSAFDYEQYF. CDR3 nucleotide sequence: TGTGCCAGCAGATCTGCCTTCGACTACGAGCAGTACTTC.

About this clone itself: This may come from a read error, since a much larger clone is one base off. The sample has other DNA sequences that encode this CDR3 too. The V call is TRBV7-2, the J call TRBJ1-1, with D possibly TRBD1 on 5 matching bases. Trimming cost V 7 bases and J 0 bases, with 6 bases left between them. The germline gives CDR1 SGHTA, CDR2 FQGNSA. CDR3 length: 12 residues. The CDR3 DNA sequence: TGTGCCAGCAAGGGGATGAACACTGAAGCTTTCTTT. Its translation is CASKGMNTEAFF.

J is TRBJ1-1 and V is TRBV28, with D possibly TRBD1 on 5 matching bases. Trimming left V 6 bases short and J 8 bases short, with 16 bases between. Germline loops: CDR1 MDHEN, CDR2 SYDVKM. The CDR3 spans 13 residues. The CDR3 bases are TGTGCCAGCAGCGTGGAGGGGCGCGCCGAAGCTTTCTTT. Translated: CASSVEGRAEAFF. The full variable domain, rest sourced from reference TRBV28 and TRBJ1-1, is DVKVTQSSRYLVKRTGEKVFLECVQDMDHENMFWYRQDPGLGLRLIYFSYDVKMKEKGDIPEGYSVSREKKERFSLILESASTNQTSMYLCASSVEGRAEAFFGQGTRLTVV.

CDR3 bases: TGTGCCAGCAGCCTCGGAGCCCTAGCGGGGGGGCAGAATGAGCAGTTCTTC. Translation: CASSLGALAGGQNEQFF. This sequence joins TRBV7-8 and TRBJ2-1, with TRBD2 matching 12 bases. The J segment lost 7 bases and the V segment lost 5 bases, leaving 12 bases of the junction unmatched. The V gene's germline CDR1 is SGHVS and CDR2 FQNEAQ. The CDR3 totals 17 residues.

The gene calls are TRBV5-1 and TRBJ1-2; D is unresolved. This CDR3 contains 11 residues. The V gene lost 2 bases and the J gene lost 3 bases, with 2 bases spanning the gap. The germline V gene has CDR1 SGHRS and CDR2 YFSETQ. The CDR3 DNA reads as TGCGCCAGCAGCTTTTACTATGGCTACACCTTC. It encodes CASSFYYGYTF.

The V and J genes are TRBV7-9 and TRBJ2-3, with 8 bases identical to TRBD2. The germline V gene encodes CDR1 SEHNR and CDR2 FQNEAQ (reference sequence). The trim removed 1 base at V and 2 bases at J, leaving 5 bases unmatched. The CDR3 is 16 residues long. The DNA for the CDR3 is TGTGCCAGCAGCTTAGGAGCGGGGGCCGCCACAGATACGCAGTATTTT. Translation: CASSLGAGAATDTQYF.

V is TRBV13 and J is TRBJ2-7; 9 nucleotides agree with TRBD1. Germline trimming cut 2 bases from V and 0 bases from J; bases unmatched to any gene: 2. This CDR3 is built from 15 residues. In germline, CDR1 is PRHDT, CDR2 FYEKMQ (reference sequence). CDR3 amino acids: CASSLRGQGSYEQYF. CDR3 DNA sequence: TGTGCCAGCAGCTTAAGGGGACAGGGCTCCTACGAGCAGTACTTC. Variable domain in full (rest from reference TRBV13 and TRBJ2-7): AAGVIQSPRHLIKEKRETATLKCYPIPRHDTVYWYQQGPGQDPQFLISFYEKMQSDKGSIPDRFSAQQFSDYHSELNMSSLELGDSALYFCASSLRGQGSYEQYFGPGTRLTVT.

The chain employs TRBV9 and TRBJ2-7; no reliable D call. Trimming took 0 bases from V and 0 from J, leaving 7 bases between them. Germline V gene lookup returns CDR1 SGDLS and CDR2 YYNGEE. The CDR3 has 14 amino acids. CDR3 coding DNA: TGTGCCAGCAGCGTAGGGCAGAGCTCCTACGAGCAGTACTTC. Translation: CASSVGQSSYEQYF.

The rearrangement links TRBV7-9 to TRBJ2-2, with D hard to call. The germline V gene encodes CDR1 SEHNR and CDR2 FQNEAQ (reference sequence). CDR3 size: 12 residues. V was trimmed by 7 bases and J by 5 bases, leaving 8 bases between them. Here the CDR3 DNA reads TGTGCCAGCAACACTCCAACCGGGGAGCTGTTTTTT. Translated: CASNTPTGELFF.

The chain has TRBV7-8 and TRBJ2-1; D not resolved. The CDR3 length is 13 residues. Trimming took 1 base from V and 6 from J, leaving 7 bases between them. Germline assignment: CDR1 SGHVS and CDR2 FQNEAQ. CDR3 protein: CASSLGRINEQFF. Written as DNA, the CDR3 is TGTGCCAGCAGCTTAGGACGGATCAATGAGCAGTTCTTC.

CDR3 DNA sequence: TGTGCCAGCACCATGACAGGGCCTGTAAACACCATATATTTT. Protein sequence: CASTMTGPVNTIYF. This chain uses TRBV2 with TRBJ1-3, with 7 bases matching TRBD1. The germline V gene encodes CDR1 SNHLY and CDR2 FYNNEI. This CDR3 has 14 residues. The V segment lost 7 bases and the J segment 6 bases; nucleotides outside the gene matches: 9.

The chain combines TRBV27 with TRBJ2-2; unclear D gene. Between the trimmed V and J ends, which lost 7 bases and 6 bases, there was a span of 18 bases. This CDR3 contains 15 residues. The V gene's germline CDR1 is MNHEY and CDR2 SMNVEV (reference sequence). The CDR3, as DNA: TGTGCCAGCACCCAGGTCCCGAAAATCGCCGGGGAGCTGTTTTTT. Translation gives CASTQVPKIAGELFF.

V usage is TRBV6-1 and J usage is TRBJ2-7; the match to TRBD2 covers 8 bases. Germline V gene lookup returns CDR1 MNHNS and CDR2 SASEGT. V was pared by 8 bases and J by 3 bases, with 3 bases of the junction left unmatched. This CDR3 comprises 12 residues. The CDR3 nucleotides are TGTGCCAGCGCCCGGGAGGGCTACGAGCAGTACTTC. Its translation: CASAREGYEQYF.

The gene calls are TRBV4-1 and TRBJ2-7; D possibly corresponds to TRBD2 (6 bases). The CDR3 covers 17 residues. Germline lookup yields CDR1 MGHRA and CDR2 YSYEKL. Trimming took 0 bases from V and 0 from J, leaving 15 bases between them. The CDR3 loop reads CASSQDPTSRSSYEQYF. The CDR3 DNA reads TGCGCCAGCAGCCAAGATCCCACTAGCCGGAGCTCCTACGAGCAGTACTTC.